This T cell receptor beta chain was recorded in a study of shared clonotypes between healthy human individuals. Data came from immunoSEQ multiplex PCR; TCRdb stores just in-frame clones and leaves some out. In the table there are about 2 million clones, roughly 94% of which are singletons. A CD45RA-negative memory subset and a CD45RA+ naive subset were separated from the CD4+ cells. The CDR3 loop spans 15 amino acids. V was pared by 6 bases and J by 4 bases, with 11 bases of the junction left unmatched. From germline, CDR1 is MRHNA and CDR2 SNTAGT. This chain links TRBV6-4 with TRBJ1-2, with 7 bases aligning to TRBD1. The sequence was obtained from a man between 18 and 29 years old in good health. Sequences were obtained from naive CD4+ T cells sorted from blood. Described subset: CD45RA+ positively selected. The CDR3: CASSAEPGQSYGYTF. CDR3 sequence (DNA): TGTGCCAGCAGCGCCGAACCGGGACAGAGCTATGGCTACACCTTC.